This entry describes one T cell receptor (beta chain). In TCRdb, the 5' RACE reads were re-called with MiXCR into one record per CDR3 protein. The sample has 55,000 to 75,000 distinct CDR3 sequences; approximately 9% are singletons. J was trimmed by 5 bases and V by 7 bases; bases with no gene match: 5. CDR3 length equals 13 residues. CDR1 is LNHDA and CDR2 is SQIVND in the germline V gene (reference sequence). Time point of the sample: blood at routine non-recurrence follow-up after resection. Whole RNA came from tumor, nontumor lung or frozen PBMC and was sequenced without being sorted. This specimen belongs to a study of spatial heterogeneity in lung cancer. On the study more broadly: Where available, sequencing covered follow-up PBMC samples, taken at a median of around 25 months after resection.

The rearrangement links TRBV19 to TRBJ2-5; 9 bases fit TRBD1. The receptor was isolated from a female donor with early-stage non-small cell lung cancer. The sample consisted of PBMCs, taken at follow-up. CDR3: CASNRGRRETQYF. CDR3 DNA sequence: TGTGCCAGTAACAGGGGGCGCCGGGAGACCCAGTACTTC.